The next 12 T cell receptor beta chains were all read from a single sample in a study of Ad26.COV2.S vaccination and SARS-CoV-2 variants. Treatment here: roughly 20 received Ad26.COV2.S at low or high dose, single or two shots; several received placebo; per-sample allocation not given. After the first vaccine or placebo injection, samples were drawn on day 63. Clones were read by immunoSEQ multiplex PCR, and TCRdb kept only the in-frame ones, dropping some. The sample holds roughly 320,000 clones, around 86% seen once. The starting material was peripheral blood, obtained in a trial of Ad26.COV2.S vaccine versus placebo. These TCRs come from a person between 18 and 59 years old who received the Ad26.COV2.S COVID-19 vaccine or a placebo.

With respect to this clone: Other DNA sequences in this specimen translate into the identical CDR3. The genes are TRBV5-1 and TRBJ1-2; 7 bases match TRBD1. The CDR3 extends over 14 amino acids. V lost 0 bases to trimming and J lost 5 bases; unmatched junction nucleotides: 4. In germline, CDR1 is SGHRS, CDR2 YFSETQ. The CDR3 DNA is TGCGCCAGCAGCTTGGGGGACAGAGGTTATGGCTACACCTTC. It translates to CASSLGDRGYGYTF.

The chain has TRBV5-4 and TRBJ1-2, with D possibly matching TRBD1 (5 bases). CDR1 and CDR2 from the germline V gene are SGHNT and YYREEE (reference sequence). The CDR3 sequence is 15 residues long. The germline V and J ends were trimmed by 0 bases and 0 bases, with 9 bases remaining between them. CDR3 amino acids: CASSLEGTSNYGYTF. The DNA for the CDR3 is TGTGCCAGCAGCTTGGAGGGGACGTCTAACTATGGCTACACCTTC.

The chain carries TRBV27 and TRBJ1-4, with TRBD1 as a possible D gene (5 bases). V gave up 8 bases and J gave up 12 bases, with 16 bases separating them. The CDR3 length is 12 residues. Per germline, CDR1 MNHEY and CDR2 SMNVEV (reference sequence). Written as DNA, the CDR3 is TGTGCCAGCCTAACGGCGGGGGGAGAACTGTTTTTT. Its translation is CASLTAGGELFF. The full variable domain, with the rest looked up from reference TRBV27 and TRBJ1-4, is EAQVTQNPRYLITVTGKKLTVTCSQNMNHEYMSWYRQDPGLGLRQIYYSMNVEVTDKGDVPEGYKVSRKEKRNFPLILESPSPNQTSLYFCASLTAGGELFFGSGTQLSVL.

This clone was counted a few times. V and J are TRBV19 and TRBJ1-5; D not resolved. From germline, CDR1 is LNHDA and CDR2 SQIVND (reference sequence). V lost 5 bases, J lost 1 base, and 9 bases lay in between. The CDR3 runs to 14 residues. CDR3 bases: TGTGCCAGTAGTTCACGACCGAGCAATCAGCCCCAGCATTTT. Its protein product is CASSSRPSNQPQHF.

This clone has just a few counts. This CDR3 reads CASSSPRNSPLHF. The CDR3 DNA sequence: TGTGCCAGCAGCTCACCTCGCAATTCACCCCTCCACTTT. The chain combines TRBV7-9 with TRBJ1-6; D gene uncertain. Germline V gives CDR1 SEHNR, CDR2 FQNEAQ (reference sequence). This CDR3 contains 13 residues. V was trimmed by 4 bases and J by 7 bases, leaving 8 bases between them.

The chain employs TRBV2 and TRBJ2-7, with D possibly being TRBD1 or TRBD2 (5 bases each). Germline CDR1 reads SNHLY; CDR2 reads FYNNEI. The CDR3 loop spans 15 amino acids. V was clipped by 0 bases and J by 2 bases, with 11 bases between them. The CDR3 DNA reads as TGTGCCAGCAGTGAAGCTTCGGGGCCCACCTACGAGCAGTACTTC. Translating gives CASSEASGPTYEQYF.

This chain links TRBV5-6 with TRBJ2-1, with 9 bases that match TRBD1. The V gene end was trimmed by 5 bases and the J gene end by 7 bases; junction bases not matched to a gene: 4. Looked up from germline, CDR1 is SGHDT and CDR2 is YYEEEE. The CDR3 has 13 amino acids. The CDR3, as DNA: TGTGCCAGCAGTCCACAGGGGGCGAATGAGCAGTTCTTC. This encodes CASSPQGANEQFF.

The rearrangement joins TRBV5-4 to TRBJ2-5; 7 bases map to TRBD1. CDR1 SGHNT and CDR2 YYREEE come from the germline V gene (reference sequence). The CDR3 extends over 15 amino acids. The J segment lost 2 bases and the V segment lost 4 bases, leaving 8 bases of the junction unmatched. CDR3 sequence: CASSRRTGRQETQYF. The CDR3 DNA is TGTGCCAGCAGCCGCCGGACAGGTCGACAAGAGACCCAGTACTTC.

The rearrangement joins TRBV4-3 to TRBJ1-2; D ambiguous. The CDR3 totals 14 residues. Trimming took off 0 bases at V and 8 bases at J, with 13 bases between the two ends. The V gene's germline CDR1 is LGHNA and CDR2 YSLEER. CDR3 sequence: CASSQERGFRGYTF. The DNA of the CDR3 is TGCGCCAGCAGCCAAGAACGAGGGTTTCGCGGCTACACCTTC.

This rearrangement joins TRBV5-6 to TRBJ1-5; D remains unclear. The CDR3 is made up of 13 amino acids. The germline V gene has CDR1 SGHDT and CDR2 YYEEEE. Between the trimmed V and J ends, which lost 4 bases and 7 bases, there was a span of 12 bases. In nucleotides, the CDR3 is TGTGCCAGCAGCCCTGCTCGTGGGCAGCCCCAGCATTTT. Translated, it gives CASSPARGQPQHF.

The chain uses TRBV5-8 and TRBJ1-1; D is possibly TRBD1 (6 bases). From germline, CDR1 is SGHTS and CDR2 YDEGEE. Trimming took off 6 bases at V and 4 bases at J, with 16 bases between the two ends. This CDR3 is 14 amino acids long. The CDR3 region is CASINGGGITEAFF. The DNA of the CDR3 is TGTGCCAGCATTAACGGAGGGGGGATCACTGAAGCTTTCTTT.

The table lists this clone with a count of one. This chain connects TRBV5-4 to TRBJ1-2, with 11 bases fitting TRBD1. V shed 1 base and J 7 bases; nucleotides not matched to a gene: 9. The CDR3 sequence is 16 residues long. The germline gives CDR1 SGHNT, CDR2 YYREEE (reference sequence). CDR3 sequence (DNA): TGTGCCAGCAGCTTGTCTCGGACAGGGGGCGCGGGTGGCTACACCTTC. As protein: CASSLSRTGGAGGYTF.